The TCR beta chain under discussion was sequenced for a study of cytomegalovirus exposure and HLA in healthy donors (dated by TCRdb to about 2017). Regarding the research as a whole: In an earlier analysis of fewer than 750 of the donors, 276 Gb of sequence data and 90 million to 130 million unique TCR beta sequences from 150 million to 200 million T cells were reported. Around 300 gigabases of sequencing data and tens of millions of unique TCR sequences were included in an early release covering 550 to 650 HLA-typed donors. Of the 350 to 400 genotyped donors, 65% to 90% fell in the genetic ancestry cluster associated with self-reported Caucasian donors. The study aimed to test whether signatures of past pathogen exposure could be identified by cataloging public T cell receptors. The study profiled the T cell repertoires of more than 500 subjects by immunosequencing and related them to cytomegalovirus serostatus. In addition to the first cohort of roughly 700 subjects, a separate validation cohort of over 90 different subjects was used. To predict cytomegalovirus infection status, the study brought together high-throughput TCR immunosequencing, statistical association of individual TCRs with disease status, and machine learning. In a later analysis, previously published TCR beta repertoires from several hundred donors were re-analyzed and high-resolution HLA genotyping was added so that TCR occurrence patterns could be studied. Rather than using new phenotypic data, the later analysis identified candidate immune exposures from TCR beta sequences and from how often those sequences occurred across donors. An earlier analysis of 500 to 650 of the donors applied high-throughput TCR beta sequencing to assess whether each TCR beta V gene segment acted as functional or pseudogenic. Alongside the repertoire data, information on donor age, sex, ethnicity and CMV serostatus was compiled. A later genetic analysis took genome-wide SNP genotypes for about 65% of the 666 donors and used that subset as a discovery cohort. Every discovery cohort repertoire had been produced on one sequencing platform. Class I and class II HLA loci were covered by the typing at four-digit resolution. The number of typed donors differed by locus: about 620-640 for A, B, C, DRB1 and DQB1; about 520 for DQA1; 606 for DPA1; and about 450 for DPB1. A few DR-DQ haplotypes were handled as single units for association and clustering because linkage in the cohort was strong. Among a few hundred genotyped donors of the cohort, an average of approximately 240,000 unique TCR beta nucleotide sequences were sequenced per donor, around 20% of them non-productive. Overall study results and their limits: In a later analysis, HLA-associated TCR beta chains were found to be more clonally expanded and to have lower generation probabilities than equally common non-associated chains. Compared with the approximately 670-donor mean, donors in an Asian-associated ancestry cluster had fewer N-insertions in productive TCRs, according to a later genetic analysis. Because HLA typing was missing for some donors at each locus, association tests included only the typed subset. When HLA alleles, especially DR and DQ, strongly co-occurred, attributing TCR associations to individual alleles was difficult. The classifier was reported to diagnose cytomegalovirus status with high specificity and sensitivity in both the original and validation cohorts. In vitro tests confirmed that a few of the cytomegalovirus-associated TCR beta chains recognize cytomegalovirus antigens. It was suggested by the authors that the approach could potentially be generalized to other disease states and immunological phenotypes. Several of the top co-occurrence clusters appeared to be linked to parvovirus B19, influenza, CMV and Epstein-Barr virus, according to a later analysis. In a later analysis, the rate of TCR association differed among HLA loci, with DRB1 alleles having the most associated TCRs and HLA-C alleles having the fewest. Most TCR sequences were seen in very few donors, while some public TCRs were found in many individuals. Only TCR beta chains were sequenced in this cohort, and the absence of alpha or paired-chain data limited detectable features. Immune exposure information for the cohort was limited to CMV serostatus. A later analysis associated about 17,000 TCR beta sequences with specific HLA alleles at a false discovery rate of 0.05. In an earlier analysis of more than 450 of the donors, most TCR beta V segments were observed in productive rearrangements about 90% or about 30% of the time, broadly matching IMGT annotations. A group of highly shared sequence variants was considered likely to be a technical artifact of the sequencing pipeline. In a later analysis, most CMV-associated TCR beta chains were found to appear HLA-restricted, with HLA associations seemingly driven largely by CMV exposure. V-gene and J-gene trimming of TCR beta chains was associated with a missense DCLRE1C variant in a later genetic analysis, and the association was replicated in an independent cohort. Roughly uniform sequencing depth across donors was assumed in presence/absence analyses, although this assumption may not hold. Because counts were too low, 15 to 20 rarely observed V segments, including chromosome 9 orphons, were excluded from the earlier analysis of 587 of the donors. A further reported finding was that TCR beta sequences accurately predicted the HLA-A and HLA-B alleles for most subjects in the first cohort. Correlated functional status among segregating V segments might reflect linkage disequilibrium, but an unknown experimental factor could not be ruled out. The study listed around 160 TCR beta chains as associated with cytomegalovirus.

Receptor amplification or capture employed the immunoSEQ multiplex PCR assay. A mixture of 60 forward primers for TCR Vbeta segments and 13 reverse primers for TCR Jbeta segments was used in the multiplex PCR. Amplification of the CDR3 region of rearranged TCR beta genes was performed with a multiplex PCR assay on genomic DNA. The amplified TCR beta libraries were sequenced on the Illumina HiSeq System as 87-base-pair reads. The paper's processing steps were these. A later analysis counted approximately 76 million unique TCR beta chains across the 666 repertoires, and approximately 11 million of these chains were shared by at least two donors. Raw reads were error-corrected and collapsed into unique sequences with a nearest-neighbor algorithm that merged closely related sequences to remove PCR and sequencing errors. V, D and J gene segments were assigned by aligning CDR3 sequences to IMGT reference sequences. Each retained sequence needed at least a six-nucleotide match to both a V gene segment and a J gene segment. A rearrangement counted as productive if the CDR3 had no stop codons and remained in frame with V and J, and every other rearrangement counted as non-productive. Following IMGT convention, CDR3 was defined as the stretch from the second conserved V-encoded cysteine to the conserved J-encoded phenylalanine. The earlier analysis of fewer than 700 of the donors excluded sequences that lacked an unambiguous match to a single V gene segment. In an earlier analysis of roughly 600 of the donors, a V segment was called functional when productive rearrangements were above 56.7%, and segregating when the standard deviation between donors exceeded 5%. A statistical classification framework was developed to diagnose cytomegalovirus status using the catalog of TCR beta chain sequences. In a later analysis, TCR nucleotide sequences were compared against IMGT/GENE-DB human TR gene sequences so that V and J genes could be assigned. In a later analysis, CDR3 sequences and most-parsimonious VDJ recombination scenarios were assigned using the TCRdist pipeline. In a later analysis, every TCR beta chain was defined by the combination of its CDR3 amino acid sequence and its V-gene family, and reads without a unique V-gene family were dropped. To address suspected cross-contamination and a sequencing artifact, a later analysis removed 592 highly shared, low-generation-probability nucleotide sequences. In a later analysis, a clonal expansion index for each public chain was calculated from normalized within-repertoire ranks of inferred template counts. In a later analysis, generation probabilities were computed with a VDJ recombination model fitted to out-of-frame rearrangements, and the resulting probabilities were checked against IGoR. Hypergeometric tests were used in a later analysis to score TCR-TCR, TCR-HLA and TCR-CMV co-occurrence, with a repertoire-size bias correction applied to the TCR pairs. False discovery rates were estimated in a later analysis by permuting HLA or CMV assignments 20 times. In a later analysis, co-occurring TCRs were grouped using DBSCAN, and TCRdist sequence similarity was added for clustering within HLA-allele-positive subsets. Repertoires with fewer than 30,000 or more than 120,000 public chains, plus five repertoires with anomalous nucleotide sharing, were excluded from co-occurrence clustering. The immuneACCESS repertoire file appears here via TCRdb, limited to in-frame rearrangements. These files lack a portion of the clones; in checked studies, under half of the deficit traces to unresolved V genes, and the cause of the others is not known. V, J and clone size are taken as reported in that table, and D and trimming were inferred from the DNA itself. The sample table shows more than 95,000 clones, and roughly 72% are seen once. The ten largest clones take up roughly 11% of the sample.

Notes on this clone: No antigen is known for it. No per-base quality is available; no much larger clone lies one base away.

In total, 666 healthy bone marrow donors made up the cohort. At the time of sampling, all cohort members were nominally healthy, though unrecorded immune exposures were likely present. The donor was CMV seropositive and belonged to the group of 250 to 300 seropositive cohort members. Every donor gave a peripheral blood sample, and the peripheral blood mononuclear cells from that sample were used for TCR beta sequencing. The Qiagen DNeasy Blood Extraction Kit was used to extract genomic DNA from the blood cell samples. Sequencing was performed on PBMCs. The TCR comes from a woman aged 50 to 65 in good health and CMV-seropositive.

This receptor carries the CDR3 CASSLGSGAYQETQYF. The DNA sequence is as follows: TGCGCCAGCAGCTTAGGTAGCGGGGCATACCAAGAGACCCAGTACTTC. This chain is built from TRBV5-1 and TRBJ2-5, with 8 central nucleotides matching TRBD2. CDR1 and CDR2 were assigned from the germline V gene as SGHRS and YFSETQ. From the cysteine through the phenylalanine, the CDR3 covers 16 amino acids. Only CDR3 DNA is held: 48 bases, read in frame from base 1. V loses 2 bases at its end and J loses 0 bases; junction bases beyond the gene matches: 6. Extended through the reference TRBV5-1 and TRBJ2-5 proteins, this CDR3 yields the full variable domain: KAGVTQTPRYLIKTRGQQVTLSCSPISGHRSVSWYQQTPGQGLQFLFEYFSETQRNKGNFPGRFSGRQFSNSRSEMNVSTLELGDSALYLCASSLGSGAYQETQYFGPGTRLLVL.